This T cell receptor beta chain was sequenced for a study of shared clonotypes between healthy human individuals. Germline assignment: CDR1 SGHNT and CDR2 YYREEE (reference sequence). The CDR3 is 16 amino acids. V trimming: 4 bases; J trimming: 0 bases; junction bases outside the gene matches: 6. Profiled with immunoSEQ multiplex PCR; TCRdb holds only in-frame clones, not every one. The sample records millions of clones, just over 90% being singletons. Whole-study findings and limits: Generally, naive subsets (rather than memory subsets) showed larger estimated richness.

Turning to this clone: Its matching antigen is unknown.

This chain links TRBV5-4 with TRBJ1-3; TRBD1 matches 8 bases. The sequenced sample consisted of naive CD4+ T cells sorted from blood. Subset given: CD45RA+ positively selected. This receptor was obtained from a young man in good health. In DNA, the CDR3 is TGTGCCAGCAGCCTCTGGACAGGGAGCTCTGGAAACACCATATATTTT. This translates into CASSLWTGSSGNTIYF.